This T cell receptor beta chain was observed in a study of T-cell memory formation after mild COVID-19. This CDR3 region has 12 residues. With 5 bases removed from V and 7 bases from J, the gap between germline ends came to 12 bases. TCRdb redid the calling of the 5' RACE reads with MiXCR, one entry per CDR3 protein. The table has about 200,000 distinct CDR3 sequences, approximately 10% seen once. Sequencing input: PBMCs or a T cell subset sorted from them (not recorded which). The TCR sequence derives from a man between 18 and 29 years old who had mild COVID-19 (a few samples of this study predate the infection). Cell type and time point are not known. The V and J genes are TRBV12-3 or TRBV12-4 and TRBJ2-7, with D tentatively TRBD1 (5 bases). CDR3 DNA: TGTGCCAGCAGTCACAGGACGGAGGAGCAGTACGTC. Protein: CASSHRTEEQYV.